This T cell receptor (beta chain) derives from a study of shared clonotypes between healthy human individuals. Assay: immunoSEQ multiplex PCR; the TCRdb copy retains only in-frame clones and omits some. The sample yields 1,400,000 or so clones, roughly 98.5% seen once. A remark on this clone: The antigen remains undetermined.

The donor population consisted of healthy HIV-negative adults with no recent acute infections or vaccinations. Study-level findings and limits: Generally, naive subsets (rather than memory subsets) showed larger estimated richness. Non-shared clonotypes had lower generation probabilities than those shared by all four donors.

Sequenced: naive CD4+ T cells sorted from blood. The subset is: CD45RA+ positively selected. This TCR derives from a man aged 25 to 45 in good health.

The CDR3 DNA reads as TGTGCCAGTAGTATGTCGGGGATATCCTACGAGCAGTACTTC. It encodes CASSMSGISYEQYF. The rearrangement links TRBV19 to TRBJ2-7; D is perhaps TRBD2 (5 bases). In germline, CDR1 is LNHDA, CDR2 SQIVND (reference sequence). Trimming took off 3 bases at V and 1 base at J, with 10 bases between the two ends. The CDR3 loop spans 14 amino acids. The full variable domain, completed using reference TRBV19 and TRBJ2-7, is DGGITQSPKYLFRKEGQNVTLSCEQNLNHDAMYWYRQDPGQGLRLIYYSQIVNDFQKGDIAEGYSVSREKKESFPLTVTSAQKNPTAFYLCASSMSGISYEQYFGPGTRLTVT.